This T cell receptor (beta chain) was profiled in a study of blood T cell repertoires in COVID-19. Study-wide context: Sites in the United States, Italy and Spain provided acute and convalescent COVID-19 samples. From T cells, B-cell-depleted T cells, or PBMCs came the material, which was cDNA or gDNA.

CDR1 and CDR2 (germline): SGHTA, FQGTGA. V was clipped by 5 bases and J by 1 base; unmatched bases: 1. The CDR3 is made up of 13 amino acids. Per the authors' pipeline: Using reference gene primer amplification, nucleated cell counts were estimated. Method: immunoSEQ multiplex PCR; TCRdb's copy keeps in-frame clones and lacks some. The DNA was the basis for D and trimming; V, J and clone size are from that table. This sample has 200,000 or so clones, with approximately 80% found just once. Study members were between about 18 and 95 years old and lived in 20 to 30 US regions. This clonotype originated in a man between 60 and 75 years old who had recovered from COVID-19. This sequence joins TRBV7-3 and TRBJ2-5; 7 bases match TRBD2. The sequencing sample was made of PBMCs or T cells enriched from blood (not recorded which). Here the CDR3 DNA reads TGTGCCAGCAGCAGACTAGCCCAAGAGACCCAGTACTTC. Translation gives CASSRLAQETQYF.